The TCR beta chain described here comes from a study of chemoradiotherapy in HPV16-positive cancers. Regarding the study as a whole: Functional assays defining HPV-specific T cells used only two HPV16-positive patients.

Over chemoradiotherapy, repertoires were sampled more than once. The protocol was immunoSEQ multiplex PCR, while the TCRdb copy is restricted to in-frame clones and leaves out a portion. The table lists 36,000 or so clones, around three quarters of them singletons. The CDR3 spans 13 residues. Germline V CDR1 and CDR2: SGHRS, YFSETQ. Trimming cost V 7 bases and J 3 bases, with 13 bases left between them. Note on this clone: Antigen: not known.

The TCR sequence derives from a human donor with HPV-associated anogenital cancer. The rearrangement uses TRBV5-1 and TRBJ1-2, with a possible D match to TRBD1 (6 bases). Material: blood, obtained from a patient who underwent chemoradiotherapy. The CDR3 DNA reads TGCGCCAGCTCACAGGGAAACTACTATGGCTACACCTTC. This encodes CASSQGNYYGYTF.